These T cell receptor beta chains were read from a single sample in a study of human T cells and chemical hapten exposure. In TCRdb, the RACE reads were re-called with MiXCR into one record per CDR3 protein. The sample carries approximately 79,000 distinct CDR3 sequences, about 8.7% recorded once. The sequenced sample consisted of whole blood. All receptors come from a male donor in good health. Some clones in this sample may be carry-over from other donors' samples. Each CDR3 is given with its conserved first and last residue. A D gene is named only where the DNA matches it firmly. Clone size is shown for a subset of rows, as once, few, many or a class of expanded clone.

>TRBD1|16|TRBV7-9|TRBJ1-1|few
CASSPSRDRENTEAFF
TGTGCCAGCAGCCCGTCCCGGGACAGAGAAAACACTGAAGCTTTCTTT
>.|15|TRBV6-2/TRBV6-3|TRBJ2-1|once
CASSSRKSSCNEQFF
TGTGCCAGCAGTTCTCGGAAGAGCTCCTGCAATGAGCAGTTCTTC
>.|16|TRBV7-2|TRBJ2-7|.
CASSQQGNRVGDEQYF
TGTGCCAGCAGCCAACAAGGGAACAGGGTAGGCGACGAGCAGTACTTC
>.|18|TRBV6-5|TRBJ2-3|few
CASSYRQGKGVSTDTQYF
TGTGCCAGCAGTTACCGGCAGGGAAAGGGGGTTAGCACAGATACGCAGTATTTT
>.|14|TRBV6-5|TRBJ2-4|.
CANRDGKTKNIQYF
TGTGCCAACAGGGACGGGAAAACCAAAAACATTCAGTACTTC
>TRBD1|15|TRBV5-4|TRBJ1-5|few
CASSQGQGIEQPQHF
TGTGCCAGCAGCCAGGGACAGGGGATTGAACAGCCCCAGCATTTT
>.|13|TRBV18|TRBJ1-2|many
CASSPPRQDGYTF
TGTGCCAGCTCACCACCGAGACAAGATGGCTACACCTTC
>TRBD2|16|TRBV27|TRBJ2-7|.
CASSPLGTSGGGEQYF
TGTGCCAGCAGTCCGCTCGGGACTAGCGGGGGAGGCGAGCAGTACTTC
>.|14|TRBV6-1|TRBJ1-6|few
CASTGSSYNSPLHF
TGTGCCAGCACGGGGAGCTCCTATAATTCACCCCTCCACTTT
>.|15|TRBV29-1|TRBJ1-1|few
CSVEEEELQDTEAFF
TGCAGCGTTGAAGAGGAGGAACTCCAGGACACTGAAGCTTTCTTT
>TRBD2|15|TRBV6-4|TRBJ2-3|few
CASKLAGGPGDTQYF
TGTGCCAGCAAATTAGCGGGGGGGCCAGGGGATACGCAGTATTTT
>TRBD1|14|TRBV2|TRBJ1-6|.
CASSVTGERSPLHF
TGTGCCAGCAGTGTCACAGGGGAACGGTCACCCCTCCACTTT
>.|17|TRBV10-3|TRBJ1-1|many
CAISASDLRDVNTEAFF
TGTGCCATCAGTGCCTCGGACCTCCGGGATGTGAACACTGAAGCTTTCTTT
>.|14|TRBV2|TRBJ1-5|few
CASSAYSGSQPQHF
TGTGCCAGCAGTGCTTATTCCGGGTCTCAGCCCCAGCATTTT
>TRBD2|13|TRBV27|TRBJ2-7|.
CASCTSGSLEQYF
TGTGCCAGTTGTACTAGCGGGAGTCTAGAGCAGTACTTC
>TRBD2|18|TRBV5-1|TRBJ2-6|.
CASSLVAGGPSGANVLTF
TGCGCCAGCAGCTTAGTAGCGGGAGGGCCCTCTGGGGCCAACGTCCTGACTTTC
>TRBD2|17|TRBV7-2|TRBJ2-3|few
CASSPRLAGVFTDTQYF
TGTGCCAGCAGCCCAAGACTAGCGGGAGTATTCACAGATACGCAGTATTTT
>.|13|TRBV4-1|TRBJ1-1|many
CASSQGPNTEAFF
TGCGCCAGCAGCCAGGGACCGAACACTGAAGCTTTCTTT
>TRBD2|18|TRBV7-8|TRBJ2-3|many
CASSYSKLAGWGTDTQYF
TGTGCCAGCAGCTATTCAAAATTAGCGGGGTGGGGCACAGATACGCAGTATTTT
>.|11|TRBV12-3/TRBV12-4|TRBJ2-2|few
CASRDTGELFF
TGTGCCAGCAGGGACACCGGGGAGCTGTTTTTT
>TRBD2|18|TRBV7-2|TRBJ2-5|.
CASSSSSGGSRAQETQYF
TGTGCCAGCAGTTCCTCTTCGGGAGGTAGTCGCGCACAAGAGACCCAGTACTTC
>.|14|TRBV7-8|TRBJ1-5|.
CASTLLDSNQPQHF
TGTGCCAGCACCCTCTTGGATAGCAATCAGCCCCAGCATTTT
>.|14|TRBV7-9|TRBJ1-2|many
CASSLASGNDGYTF
TGTGCCAGCAGCTTAGCGTCGGGGAACGATGGCTACACCTTC
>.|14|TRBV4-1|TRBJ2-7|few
CASSSGQSLYEQYF
TGCGCCAGCAGCTCTGGACAGAGTCTCTACGAGCAGTACTTC
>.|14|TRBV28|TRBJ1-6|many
CASSPGPGGSPLHF
TGTGCCAGCAGCCCTGGACCGGGGGGTTCACCCCTCCACTTT
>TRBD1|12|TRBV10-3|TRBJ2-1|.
CAIRSTGDEQFF
TGTGCCATCAGATCGACAGGGGATGAGCAGTTCTTC
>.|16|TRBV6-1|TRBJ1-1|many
CASSGEFPGNLAEAFF
TGTGCCAGCAGTGGGGAGTTTCCGGGGAACCTGGCTGAAGCTTTCTTT
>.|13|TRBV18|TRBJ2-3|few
CASSPRRADAQYF
TGTGCCAGCTCACCGCGCCGTGCCGATGCGCAGTATTTT
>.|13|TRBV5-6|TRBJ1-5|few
CASSDGTGQPQHF
TGTGCCAGCAGCGATGGGACTGGACAGCCCCAGCATTTT
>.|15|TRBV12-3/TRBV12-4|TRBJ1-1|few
CASSFYRDTRTEAFF
TGTGCCAGCAGTTTCTACCGGGACACAAGAACCGAAGCTTTCTTT
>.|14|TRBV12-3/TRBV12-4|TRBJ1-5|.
CASISTGRNQPQHF
TGTGCCAGCATTTCGACAGGCCGCAATCAGCCCCAGCATTTT
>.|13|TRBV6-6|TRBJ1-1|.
CASRVRENTEAFF
TGTGCCAGCAGGGTACGGGAGAACACTGAAGCTTTCTTT
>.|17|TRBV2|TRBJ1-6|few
CASSGPEGSSYNSPLHF
TGTGCCAGCAGTGGGCCCGAGGGAAGCTCCTATAATTCACCCCTCCACTTT
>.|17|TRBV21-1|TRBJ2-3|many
CASSKAVGQRDYVTQYF
TGTGCCAGCAGCAAAGCCGTAGGACAGCGGGACTATGTTACGCAGTATTTT
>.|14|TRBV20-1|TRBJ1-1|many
CSARGAPSNTEAFF
TGCAGTGCTAGGGGGGCCCCATCGAACACTGAAGCTTTCTTT